These 28 T cell receptor beta chains were all obtained from the same sample, sequenced in a study of T cells in tuberculosis. Regarding time point: new active TB diagnosis, blood taken before or within 7 days of starting treatment. Only in-frame clones appear in the TCRdb table, and some are missing; sequencing was by immunoSEQ multiplex PCR. The top ten hold 3.5% to 5% of the sample, which has around 40,000 clones, around 94% seen once. This material consisted of PBMCs, taken at tuberculosis diagnosis. These receptors all come from an adult with tuberculosis.

The chain uses TRBV19 and TRBJ2-2; TRBD1 matches at 7 bases. Per germline, CDR1 LNHDA and CDR2 SQIVND (reference sequence). V was clipped by 5 bases and J by 0 bases; unmatched bases: 0. The CDR3 totals 14 residues. The CDR3 loop reads CASSGTANTGELFF. In nucleotides, the CDR3 is TGTGCCAGTAGTGGGACAGCGAACACCGGGGAGCTGTTTTTT.

Only one count was recorded for this clone. The gene calls are TRBV19 and TRBJ1-5; TRBD1 aligns across 9 bases. With 7 bases clipped from V and 0 bases from J, the junction kept 10 bases outside the gene matches. Germline assignment: CDR1 LNHDA and CDR2 SQIVND (reference sequence). There are 17 residues in the CDR3. CDR3 sequence reads: CASMDRGLSYSNQPQHF. CDR3 bases: TGTGCCAGTATGGACAGGGGATTGAGTTATAGCAATCAGCCCCAGCATTTT.

The chain has TRBV5-1 and TRBJ2-1, with 8 bases lining up with TRBD1. V trimming: 1 base; J trimming: 3 bases; junction bases outside the gene matches: 9. CDR1 and CDR2 (germline): SGHRS, YFSETQ. The CDR3 length is 17 residues. This CDR3 reads CASSLSRTGYGYNEQFF. For the CDR3, the DNA is TGCGCCAGCAGCTTGTCCCGGACAGGGTACGGCTACAATGAGCAGTTCTTC.

This clone has only one observation. The chain joins TRBV4-3 to TRBJ2-3; TRBD1 matches at 8 bases. The V and J ends lost 3 bases and 1 base, in that order; junction bases with no gene match: 3. Per the germline V gene, CDR1 is LGHNA and CDR2 is YSLEER. The length of the CDR3 is 15 residues. CDR3 in DNA: TGCGCCAGCAGCCACATGACAGGGGGCACAGATACGCAGTATTTT. Translation gives CASSHMTGGTDTQYF.

This chain links TRBV29-1 with TRBJ1-2; unclear D gene. CDR1 is SQVTM, CDR2 ANQGSEA, per germline. The germline V and J ends were trimmed by 4 bases and 2 bases, with 8 bases remaining between them. There are 12 residues in the CDR3. This CDR3 is CSVGRENYGYTF. The CDR3 nucleotides read TGCAGCGTTGGACGGGAAAACTATGGCTACACCTTC.

The chain employs TRBV29-1 and TRBJ1-2; D gene unclear. The CDR3 is 13 amino acids. The germline gives CDR1 SQVTM, CDR2 ANQGSEA. Trimming left V 3 bases short and J 2 bases short, with 10 bases between. This CDR3 is CSVEVAENYGYTF. CDR3 DNA: TGCAGCGTTGAGGTTGCAGAAAACTATGGCTACACCTTC.

The J gene is TRBJ1-5, the V gene TRBV6-1; 7 positions match TRBD1. The V gene end was trimmed by 6 bases and the J gene end by 1 base; junction bases not matched to a gene: 9. Germline V gene lookup returns CDR1 MNHNS and CDR2 SASEGT. CDR3 length: 16 residues. This CDR3 reads CASREIRGFSNQPQHF. The CDR3 bases are TGTGCCAGCAGAGAAATCAGGGGGTTCAGCAATCAGCCCCAGCATTTT.

This clone occurred a few times. The gene calls are TRBV19 and TRBJ1-5; TRBD1 might be the D (5 bases). The CDR3 has 15 amino acids. Germline values: CDR1 LNHDA, CDR2 SQIVND (reference sequence). V was trimmed by 1 base and J by 7 bases, leaving 14 bases between them. This CDR3 reads CASSIGGVMGQPQHF. CDR3 DNA: TGTGCCAGTAGTATAGGGGGGGTAATGGGCCAGCCCCAGCATTTT.

The CDR3 sequence: CASSLESGSLYEQYF. DNA of the CDR3: TGCGCCAGCAGCTTGGAATCGGGGTCTCTCTACGAGCAGTACTTC. The genes are TRBV5-1 and TRBJ2-7; D may be TRBD2 (5 bases). CDR1 is SGHRS and CDR2 is YFSETQ in the germline V gene. This CDR3 region has 15 residues. The V end lost 0 bases, the J end lost 3 bases, and 13 bases lay between the germline ends. The full variable domain, completed using reference TRBV5-1 and TRBJ2-7, is KAGVTQTPRYLIKTRGQQVTLSCSPISGHRSVSWYQQTPGQGLQFLFEYFSETQRNKGNFPGRFSGRQFSNSRSEMNVSTLELGDSALYLCASSLESGSLYEQYFGPGTRLTVT.

This chain uses TRBV5-8 with TRBJ2-2, with 8 bases fitting TRBD1. CDR1 SGHTS and CDR2 YDEGEE come from the germline V gene. J was trimmed by 4 bases and V by 3 bases; bases with no gene match: 8. The CDR3 extends over 16 amino acids. This CDR3 is CASSSRQGLGTGELFF. CDR3 in DNA: TGTGCCAGCAGCTCGCGACAGGGGTTGGGCACCGGGGAGCTGTTTTTT.

The CDR3 loop is CASSQGWARTDTQYF. Here the CDR3 DNA reads TGTGCCAGCAGCCAAGGATGGGCGCGCACAGATACGCAGTATTTT. The V and J genes are TRBV14 and TRBJ2-3; D gene unclear. V gave up 1 base and J gave up 1 base, with 9 bases separating them. CDR3 length equals 15 residues. Germline CDR1 SGHDN, CDR2 FVKESK.

Only one count was recorded for this clone. The chain combines TRBV2 with TRBJ2-7; 10 nucleotides line up with TRBD2. This CDR3 contains 15 residues. The V gene's germline CDR1 is SNHLY and CDR2 FYNNEI. After removal of 7 bases from V and 2 bases from J, the junction contained 8 bases not matched to a gene. CDR3 protein: CASTDSSGGPYEQYF. The DNA for the CDR3 is TGTGCCAGCACCGATTCTAGCGGGGGACCCTACGAGCAGTACTTC.

This sequence joins TRBV18 and TRBJ1-2, with 9 bases that match TRBD1. The germline V gene has CDR1 KGHSH and CDR2 LQKENI. V was clipped by 3 bases and J by 6 bases; unmatched bases: 5. The CDR3 sequence is 14 residues long. CDR3 residues: CASSPPTGGHGYTF. CDR3 DNA: TGTGCCAGCTCACCCCCGACAGGGGGGCATGGCTACACCTTC.

The chain uses TRBV2 and TRBJ1-4; 8 bases are shared with TRBD1. CDR3 length equals 17 residues. The germline CDR1 and CDR2 sequences are SNHLY and FYNNEI. Trimming took 6 bases from V and 7 from J; bases not matched to a gene: 16. CDR3 nucleotides: TGTGCCAGCAGCCTCATCTTGCGACAGGGGAAGGGTGAAAAACTGTTTTTT. Its protein product is CASSLILRQGKGEKLFF.

The chain links TRBV11-2 to TRBJ2-7, with 9 positions matching TRBD1. J gave up 5 bases and V 6 bases, and 14 bases lay outside the gene matches. The CDR3 sequence is 16 residues long. Germline V lookup: CDR1 SGHAT, CDR2 FQNNGV. The DNA for the CDR3 is TGTGCCAGCAGTTTTAGTGTGGGGACAGGGAGACACGAGCAGTACTTC. Translating gives CASSFSVGTGRHEQYF.

This sequence joins TRBV30 and TRBJ1-4, with D possibly matching TRBD1 (6 bases). CDR3 length equals 15 residues. In germline, CDR1 is GTSNPN, CDR2 SVGIG (reference sequence). V shed 2 bases and J shed 7 bases, with 17 bases lying between them. The CDR3, as DNA: TGTGCCTGGAGTCCGAGGGCAGGGGTGGGTGAAAAACTGTTTTTT. Translated: CAWSPRAGVGEKLFF. Full variable domain (missing parts from reference TRBV30 and TRBJ1-4): SQTIHQWPATLVQPVGSPLSLECTVEGTSNPNLYWYRQAAGRGLQLLFYSVGIGQISSEVPQNLSASRPQDRQFILSSKKLLLSDSGFYLCAWSPRAGVGEKLFFGSGTQLSVL.

The chain uses TRBV4-3 and TRBJ2-3; TRBD2 matches at 7 bases. Germline V gene data show CDR1 as LGHNA and CDR2 as YSLEER. V shed 0 bases and J 9 bases; nucleotides not matched to a gene: 6. This CDR3 is 14 amino acids long. CDR3 DNA: TGCGCCAGCAGCCAAGAGGGGCTGGGGGGGACGCAGTATTTT. Protein: CASSQEGLGGTQYF.

The J gene is TRBJ1-2, the V gene TRBV29-1, with a possible D match to TRBD1 (5 bases). This CDR3 contains 13 residues. Looked up from germline, CDR1 is SQVTM and CDR2 is ANQGSEA. Trimming took 2 bases from V and 9 from J, leaving 16 bases between them. The CDR3 spells CSVEHVGRYSYTF. In DNA, the CDR3 is TGCAGCGTTGAACACGTGGGGCGTTATAGCTACACCTTC.

The V and J genes are TRBV18 and TRBJ2-5; 7 bases match TRBD2. This CDR3 is built from 16 residues. Germline lookup yields CDR1 KGHSH and CDR2 LQKENI. V lost 4 bases and J lost 0; bases outside the gene matches: 8. The CDR3 here is CASSLERGENQETQYF. As DNA, the CDR3 is TGTGCCAGCTCACTAGAGCGGGGAGAAAACCAAGAGACCCAGTACTTC.

The V and J genes are TRBV27 and TRBJ2-7; the D gene is possibly TRBD1 (6 bases). Trimming removed 3 bases at V and 3 bases at J, with 9 bases between. CDR3 length: 13 residues. Looked up from germline, CDR1 is MNHEY and CDR2 is SMNVEV (reference sequence). The CDR3 DNA reads as TGTGCCAGCAGTTTCGACAGGCGCTACGAGCAGTACTTC. Protein: CASSFDRRYEQYF.

This chain links TRBV7-2 with TRBJ1-1, with D perhaps TRBD1 (6 bases). Germline lookup yields CDR1 SGHTA and CDR2 FQGNSA. This CDR3 has 14 residues. Between the trimmed V and J ends, which lost 4 bases and 4 bases, there was a span of 13 bases. The CDR3 DNA sequence: TGTGCCAGCAGCTATCAGGGGCGAGGCACTGAAGCTTTCTTT. As protein: CASSYQGRGTEAFF.

The chain uses TRBV7-2 and TRBJ2-3; 7 bases line up with TRBD2. The CDR3 extends over 17 amino acids. The ends lost 5 bases at V and 0 bases at J; junction bases unmatched: 11. The germline gives CDR1 SGHTA, CDR2 FQGNSA. The CDR3 DNA follows: TGTGCCAGCAGCCGTCGGGGGGTCTCACCTAGCACAGATACGCAGTATTTT. Its protein is CASSRRGVSPSTDTQYF.

V and J are TRBV7-2 and TRBJ1-1; no clear D gene. Germline CDR1 is SGHTA and CDR2 is FQGNSA. This CDR3 has 13 residues. With 3 bases removed from V and 3 bases from J, the gap between germline ends came to 8 bases. DNA of the CDR3: TGTGCCAGCAGCTTTTTCGTAGACACTGAAGCTTTCTTT. This codes for CASSFFVDTEAFF.

V and J are TRBV27 and TRBJ2-6, with a possible D match to TRBD1 (5 bases). V was pared by 4 bases and J by 2 bases, with 12 bases between. The CDR3 length is 16 residues. From germline, CDR1 is MNHEY and CDR2 SMNVEV (reference sequence). The CDR3 reads CASSSLGRAGANVLTF. In DNA, the CDR3 is TGTGCCAGCAGTTCCCTCGGCAGGGCTGGGGCCAACGTCCTGACTTTC. Based on the CDR3 plus reference TRBV27 and TRBJ2-6, the full variable domain is EAQVTQNPRYLITVTGKKLTVTCSQNMNHEYMSWYRQDPGLGLRQIYYSMNVEVTDKGDVPEGYKVSRKEKRNFPLILESPSPNQTSLYFCASSSLGRAGANVLTFGAGSRLTVL.

The J gene is TRBJ1-1, the V gene TRBV5-4; no clear D. Germline V CDR1 and CDR2: SGHNT, YYREEE (reference sequence). The V gene lost 4 bases and the J gene lost 6 bases, with 19 bases spanning the gap. The CDR3 is 15 amino acids. CDR3 nucleotides: TGTGCCAGCAGCCCGACTACCGTATTGGGAGCTGAAGCTTTCTTT. As protein: CASSPTTVLGAEAFF.

The rearrangement joins TRBV7-2 to TRBJ2-7, with 12 bases aligning to TRBD1. Looked up from germline, CDR1 is SGHTA and CDR2 is FQGNSA. The CDR3 consists of 16 residues. V was pared by 5 bases and J by 5 bases, with 10 bases of the junction left unmatched. CDR3 protein: CASSLRAGTGGNEQYF. The CDR3 region has the DNA TGTGCCAGCAGCCTAAGGGCCGGGACAGGGGGCAACGAGCAGTACTTC.

The V call is TRBV27, the J call TRBJ1-1; D uncertain. Germline CDR1 is MNHEY and CDR2 is SMNVEV (reference sequence). The germline V and J ends were trimmed by 4 bases and 1 base, with 10 bases remaining between them. The CDR3 has 14 residues. The CDR3 DNA follows: TGTGCCAGCAGTTGGAACAGCTGGAACACTGAAGCTTTCTTT. As protein: CASSWNSWNTEAFF.

This clone appeared a single time. The chain couples TRBV11-2 to TRBJ1-2; 10 bases are shared with TRBD1. V lost 5 bases and J lost 1; bases outside the gene matches: 13. Germline loops: CDR1 SGHAT, CDR2 FQNNGV. The CDR3 runs 18 residues. CDR3 in amino acids: CASSPLRDRGRNNYGYTF. DNA of the CDR3: TGTGCCAGCAGCCCCCTCCGGGACAGGGGAAGAAATAACTATGGCTACACCTTC.